The 4 T cell receptor beta chains listed next were all sequenced from one sample in a study of cytomegalovirus exposure and HLA in healthy donors. The PCR used 60 Vbeta and 13 Jbeta primers. Clones were sequenced by immunoSEQ multiplex PCR, and TCRdb holds only the in-frame ones, with some missing. The sample contains over 100,000 clones, approximately 80% of which appear only once. Sequences were obtained from PBMCs. The receptors here all came from a man aged 35-49 years in good health and CMV-seropositive.

The CDR3 protein is CASSQERAAGETQYF. CDR3 coding DNA: TGCGCCAGCAGCCAAGAAAGGGCAGCGGGGGAGACCCAGTACTTC. The rearrangement uses TRBV4-3 and TRBJ2-5; 7 bases agree with TRBD2. The V segment lost 0 bases and the J segment 5 bases; nucleotides outside the gene matches: 6. This CDR3 contains 15 residues. The germline V gene encodes CDR1 LGHNA and CDR2 YSLEER.

J is TRBJ2-7 and V is TRBV18, with D perhaps TRBD1 (6 bases). Germline-derived CDR1 and CDR2 are KGHSH and LQKENI. The CDR3 length is 14 residues. V lost 4 bases and J lost 3, with 13 bases in between. The CDR3 sequence: CASSQNRDHYEQYF. The CDR3 DNA is TGTGCCAGCTCACAGAACAGGGATCACTACGAGCAGTACTTC.

V is TRBV7-9 and J is TRBJ1-4, with D unclear. Between the trimmed V and J ends, which lost 3 bases and 7 bases, there was a span of 9 bases. This CDR3 has 13 amino acids. The germline V gene has CDR1 SEHNR and CDR2 FQNEAQ (reference sequence). CDR3 residues: CASSFGGFEKLFF. The CDR3 DNA is TGTGCCAGCAGCTTTGGAGGCTTTGAAAAACTGTTTTTT.

This sequence joins TRBV11-3 and TRBJ2-4; weak D call: TRBD1 (6 bases). The CDR3 runs 13 residues. V lost 2 bases to trimming and J lost 6 bases, with 8 bases between them. Germline V gene lookup returns CDR1 SGHNT and CDR2 YENEEA. DNA of the CDR3: TGTGCCAGCAGCTTATCCAGGGGAAACATTCAGTACTTC. This sequence encodes CASSLSRGNIQYF.